The 23 T cell receptor beta chains below come from one sample, sequenced in a study of human T cells and chemical hapten exposure. TCRdb ran MiXCR on the RACE reads and lists one entry per CDR3 protein. The sample contains under 45,000 distinct CDR3 sequences, roughly a tenth of which appear only once. Noted time point: pre-sensitization, week 0. The treatment: therapeutic diphenylcyclopropenone sensitization with weekly scalp DPC. The sequenced sample was whole blood, obtained in connection with sensitization to the hapten diphenylcyclopropenone (DPC). The receptors were sampled from a man between 25 and 39 years old with alopecia areata. Some clones in this sample may be carry-over from other donors' samples.

V is TRBV5-3 and J is TRBJ1-1, with TRBD1 matching 7 bases. TRBV5-3 is reported as an ORF; its role is uncertain. Unmatched junction bases numbered 13, after V lost 4 bases and J lost 4 bases. This CDR3 has 16 residues. This chain's CDR3 is CARSPGTEILCTEAFF. CDR3 nucleotide sequence: TGTGCCAGAAGCCCCGGGACAGAGATATTGTGCACTGAAGCTTTCTTT.

This clonotype occurred many times. V is TRBV20-1 and J is TRBJ2-5; 8 bases are a match to TRBD1. The V gene's germline CDR1 is DFQATT and CDR2 SNEGSKA (reference sequence). Trimming took 5 bases from V and 1 from J; bases not matched to a gene: 0. The CDR3 covers 12 residues. The CDR3 DNA reads as TGCAGTGCTGGACAGGGCCAAGAGACCCAGTACTTC. This sequence encodes CSAGQGQETQYF.

About this clonotype itself: This could be a read error, since a much larger clone is one nucleotide away. The chain employs TRBV10-1 and TRBJ2-2; 10 bases align to TRBD2. Germline CDR1 is WNHNN and CDR2 is SYGVQD (reference sequence). This CDR3 has 17 residues. V lost 5 bases, J lost 9 bases, and 15 bases stayed unmatched. In nucleotides, the CDR3 is TGCGCCAGCAGTTTTCTAGCGGGAGCCCCGCAGGCCCGGGAGCTGTTTTTT. Its translation is CASSFLAGAPQARELFF.

The J gene is TRBJ1-6, the V gene TRBV11-2; TRBD1 matches at 8 bases. V lost 1 base, J lost 9 bases, and 8 bases stayed unmatched. Per germline, CDR1 SGHAT and CDR2 FQNNGV. CDR3 length equals 16 residues. The CDR3 DNA reads TGTGCCAGCAGCTTAGTTGGAGCAGGGGGCGGTTCACCCCTCCACTTT. This translates into CASSLVGAGGGSPLHF. Based on the CDR3 plus reference TRBV11-2 and TRBJ1-6, the full variable domain is EAGVAQSPRYKIIEKRQSVAFWCNPISGHATLYWYQQILGQGPKLLIQFQNNGVVDDSQLPKDRFSAERLKGVDSTLKIQPAKLEDSAVYLCASSLVGAGGGSPLHFGNGTRLTVT.

The chain uses TRBV16 and TRBJ2-7; maybe TRBD2 (5 bases). CDR3 length: 14 residues. Trimming removed 5 bases from V and 0 bases from J, with 11 bases in between. Germline V gives CDR1 KGHSY, CDR2 FQNENV. The CDR3 region has the DNA TGTGCCAGCAGCGAGGGAACGGTCTCCTACGAGCAGTACGTC. Protein product: CASSEGTVSYEQYV.

The chain couples TRBV18 to TRBJ2-5, with a weak D call TRBD1 (5 bases). The CDR3 runs 14 residues. Trimming shortened V by 6 bases and J by 7 bases, and 18 bases separated the two germline ends. Germline CDR1 and CDR2: KGHSH and LQKENI. CDR3 loop: CASSRVETSGTQYF. The CDR3 nucleotides read TGTGCCAGCTCCAGGGTCGAGACGTCGGGGACCCAGTACTTC.

This clonotype was found many times. The chain couples TRBV20-1 to TRBJ2-1; D is unclear. Germline V gene lookup returns CDR1 DFQATT and CDR2 SNEGSKA (reference sequence). Trimming stripped 1 base from V and 1 base from J, with 8 bases between. The CDR3 contains 14 residues. CDR3 nucleotide sequence: TGCAGTGCTAGAGCGGGTACTTCCTACAATGAGCAGTTCTTC. Encoded protein: CSARAGTSYNEQFF.

The chain combines TRBV25-1 with TRBJ1-5; D gene unclear. The CDR3 is made up of 15 amino acids. The V gene lost 1 base and the J gene lost 8 bases, with 15 bases spanning the gap. In germline, CDR1 is MGHDK, CDR2 SYGVNS. CDR3 region: CASSESGRGFEPQHF. DNA of the CDR3: TGTGCCAGCAGTGAATCTGGACGGGGTTTCGAGCCCCAGCATTTT.

The chain carries TRBV11-2 and TRBJ2-3; no definite D call. The germline V gene has CDR1 SGHAT and CDR2 FQNNGV. V dropped 3 bases and J dropped 4 bases, with 11 bases sitting between them. The CDR3 totals 14 residues. This CDR3 reads CASSFGDPADTQYF. DNA for the CDR3: TGTGCCAGCAGCTTTGGTGACCCGGCAGATACGCAGTATTTT.

This clonotype was picked up a small number of times. This chain connects TRBV12-3 or TRBV12-4 to TRBJ2-5; 9 bases are a match to TRBD1. V was pared by 7 bases and J by 2 bases, with 14 bases of the junction left unmatched. This CDR3 comprises 17 residues. CDR3 sequence (DNA): TGTGCCAGCAAAGAAACAGGGGGCCGGGGTACGCAAGAGACCCAGTACTTC. Translating gives CASKETGGRGTQETQYF.

This clonotype was detected ten times or more. The chain has TRBV7-9 and TRBJ2-7; D unresolved. CDR3 size: 14 residues. The V gene lost 5 bases and the J gene lost 3 bases, with 14 bases spanning the gap. CDR1 is SEHNR and CDR2 is FQNEAQ in the germline V gene (reference sequence). This CDR3 is CASSPPSSRYEQYV. CDR3 sequence (DNA): TGTGCCAGCAGCCCTCCCAGTTCTCGCTACGAGCAGTACGTC.

The V call is TRBV29-1, the J call TRBJ2-3, with unresolved D. Between the trimmed V and J ends, which lost 1 base and 0 bases, there was a span of 2 bases. Germline CDR1 reads SQVTM; CDR2 reads ANQGSEA. CDR3 length: 12 amino acids. This chain's CDR3 is CSVEVSTDTQYF. The CDR3 DNA is TGCAGCGTTGAAGTCAGCACAGATACGCAGTATTTT.

Within the sample, this clonotype is medium-sized (0.01 to 0.1%). The chain uses TRBV18 and TRBJ1-2; D unresolved. The CDR3 is made up of 14 amino acids. Germline V gene sequence: CDR1 KGHSH, CDR2 LQKENI. V dropped 9 bases and J dropped 2 bases, with 16 bases sitting between them. CDR3 in amino acids: CASSPLSDNYGYTF. The DNA for the CDR3 is TGTGCCAGTAGCCCCCTGTCCGACAACTATGGCTACACCTTC.

In this sample, this clonotype turned up a few times. The genes are TRBV20-1 and TRBJ1-2; 7 bases line up with TRBD1. Trimming cost V 6 bases and J 0 bases; bases outside gene matches: 19. CDR1 is DFQATT and CDR2 is SNEGSKA in the germline V gene (reference sequence). There are 18 residues in the CDR3. CDR3 nucleotide sequence: TGCAGTGCCAAAATTAACCCGGGACAGCGCACACCTAACTATGGCTACACCTTC. Protein: CSAKINPGQRTPNYGYTF.

CDR3 in DNA: TGTGCCAGCAACAGCGGGAGTAGAAACATTCAGTACTTC. Translating gives CASNSGSRNIQYF. V usage is TRBV28 and J usage is TRBJ2-4; 8 bases match TRBD2. J gave up 6 bases and V 7 bases, and 5 bases lay outside the gene matches. The CDR3 is made up of 13 amino acids. CDR1 and CDR2 (germline): MDHEN, SYDVKM.

This clonotype appeared a few times. The CDR3 DNA sequence: TGTGCCATCAGGAGCTCCTACAATGAGCAGTTCTTC. This translates into CAIRSSYNEQFF. The chain is built from TRBV10-3 and TRBJ2-1; the D is unclear. Germline V CDR1 and CDR2: ENHRY, SYGVKD. V was shortened by 6 bases and J by 0 bases, with 3 bases between the two germline ends. The CDR3 totals 12 residues.

This sequence joins TRBV10-2 and TRBJ1-3; 8 nucleotides agree with TRBD1. Germline V gene data show CDR1 as WSHSY and CDR2 as SAAADI. CDR3 length: 17 residues. With V trimmed by 5 bases and J by 4 bases, 13 bases remained unmatched. The chain's CDR3 is CASSPTGGPEGGNTIYF. The CDR3 coding sequence is TGCGCCAGCAGTCCTACAGGGGGTCCGGAAGGAGGAAACACCATATATTTT.

The V and J genes are TRBV7-6 and TRBJ2-5; a possible D gene is TRBD1 (6 bases). In germline, CDR1 is SGHVS, CDR2 FNYEAQ. This CDR3 has 16 amino acids. V was cut by 3 bases and J by 3 bases, with 17 bases left in between. CDR3 in amino acids: CASSFLRLGGKETQYF. The DNA for the CDR3 is TGTGCCAGCAGCTTCCTAAGGTTAGGGGGAAAAGAGACCCAGTACTTC.

The table lists this clonotype with many counts. This chain uses TRBV5-4 with TRBJ2-3, with 7 nucleotides matching TRBD1. There are 15 residues in the CDR3. The V gene's germline CDR1 is SGHNT and CDR2 YYREEE (reference sequence). Unmatched junction bases numbered 4, after V lost 2 bases and J lost 1 base. The CDR3 region is CASSLFGQGTDTQYF. The DNA of the CDR3 is TGTGCCAGCAGCTTATTTGGACAGGGCACAGATACGCAGTATTTT. Based on the CDR3 plus reference TRBV5-4 and TRBJ2-3, the full variable domain is ETGVTQSPTHLIKTRGQQVTLRCSSQSGHNTVSWYQQALGQGPQFIFQYYREEENGRGNFPPRFSGLQFPNYSSELNVNALELDDSALYLCASSLFGQGTDTQYFGPGTRLTVL.

This clonotype was seen at least ten times. CDR3 in DNA: TGTGCCAGCTCACGTCAGGAGGGTTCACCCCTCCACTTT. Residues: CASSRQEGSPLHF. This rearrangement joins TRBV18 to TRBJ1-6; D unclear. The V end was cut by 4 bases, the J end by 9 bases, with 10 bases between. The CDR3 sequence is 13 residues long. Germline loops: CDR1 KGHSH, CDR2 LQKENI.

Only a few counts were recorded for this clonotype. The rearrangement uses TRBV10-3 and TRBJ1-2; 10 nucleotides match TRBD1. V shed 4 bases and J 2 bases; nucleotides not matched to a gene: 4. Germline V lookup: CDR1 ENHRY, CDR2 SYGVKD. The CDR3 contains 15 residues. DNA for the CDR3: TGTGCCATCAGTGTCCCGGGACAGGGGAACTATGGCTACACCTTC. It translates to CAISVPGQGNYGYTF.

The CDR3 DNA is TGTGCCACCAGGGAACAGGAGAATTCACCCCTCCACTTT. Its protein product is CATREQENSPLHF. The gene calls are TRBV2 and TRBJ1-6, with D perhaps TRBD1 (5 bases). Germline V gives CDR1 SNHLY, CDR2 FYNNEI. The CDR3 contains 13 residues. The germline V and J ends were trimmed by 10 bases and 7 bases, with 14 bases remaining between them.

This clonotype was observed a few times. V and J are TRBV12-3 or TRBV12-4 and TRBJ1-5; D is undetermined. Trimming pared 6 bases from V and 9 bases from J, leaving 15 bases between. This CDR3 spans 13 amino acids. CDR3 sequence: CASRRMAEGPQHF. CDR3 in DNA: TGTGCCAGCAGGCGGATGGCAGAGGGGCCCCAGCATTTT.